The 19 T cell receptor beta chains below were found in one sample sequenced in a study of post-analysis software for immune sequencing data. Study results and caveats: Patients had higher frequencies than controls of roughly 5 TRBV segments, including TRBV5-6, TRBV5-1 and TRBV20-1.

The authors incorporated unique molecular identifiers into the TCR beta cDNA libraries. TCRdb ran MiXCR on the PCR reads and lists one entry per CDR3 protein. The sample includes about 770,000 distinct CDR3 sequences, under 60% of them seen just once. Their antigen targets remain unknown. The source material was blood. The receptor set was obtained from a girl under 18 with multiple sclerosis.

The rearrangement uses TRBV15 and TRBJ1-1, with D perhaps TRBD1 (6 bases). CDR1 is LNHNV, CDR2 YYDKDF, per germline (reference sequence). The CDR3 consists of 19 residues. V gave up 0 bases and J gave up 3 bases, with 23 bases separating them. The CDR3 DNA follows: TGTGCCACCAGCAGAGATCCCCGCGGGGGGCAGGGTGGGGACACTGAAGCTTTCTTT. It specifies CATSRDPRGGQGGDTEAFF.

This chain uses TRBV29-1 with TRBJ1-1, with unresolved D. CDR1 is SQVTM and CDR2 is ANQGSEA in the germline V gene. The CDR3 extends over 10 amino acids. Trimming cost V 6 bases and J 7 bases, with 9 bases left between them. The CDR3 sequence: CSVTANEAFF. For the CDR3, the DNA is TGCAGCGTCACAGCAAATGAAGCTTTCTTT.

V and J are TRBV20-1 and TRBJ2-4, with 9 bases that match TRBD2. The last part of the DNA fits TRBJ2-7 better; the J call may be wrong. Germline V gene lookup returns CDR1 DFQATT and CDR2 SNEGSKA (reference sequence). CDR3 size: 14 residues. This CDR3 reads CSAHLAGRGYEQYF. For the CDR3, the DNA is TGCAGTGCTCATCTAGCGGGGCGGGGTTACGAGCAGTACTTC.

This clonotype was counted only a few times. The chain combines TRBV20-1 with TRBJ2-5, with no clear D. The CDR3 is 12 amino acids. Germline CDR1 reads DFQATT; CDR2 reads SNEGSKA (reference sequence). Trimming removed 1 base from V and 5 bases from J, with 8 bases in between. CDR3 nucleotides: TGCAGTGCTAGAGGGCGTACGGAGACCCAGTACTTC. The encoded protein is CSARGRTETQYF.

The chain carries TRBV27 and TRBJ2-7; D is uncertain. The CDR3 sequence is 13 residues long. V lost 6 bases, J lost 0 bases, and 9 bases lay in between. Germline V gives CDR1 MNHEY, CDR2 SMNVEV (reference sequence). The CDR3 DNA follows: TGTGCCAGCAGGAAAGGAAGCTCCTACGAGCAGTACTTC. Protein product: CASRKGSSYEQYF.

The V call is TRBV6-6, the J call TRBJ1-2; D possibly corresponds to TRBD1 (5 bases). Germline V gene sequence: CDR1 MNHNY, CDR2 SVGAGI (reference sequence). This CDR3 spans 12 amino acids. V lost 7 bases and J 7 bases, leaving 13 bases between the germline ends. In nucleotides, the CDR3 is TGTGCCAGCACCATAGGAGGGGCTGGCTACACCTTC. Its translation is CASTIGGAGYTF.

The V and J genes are TRBV12-3 or TRBV12-4 and TRBJ2-5; 9 positions match TRBD1. The DNA matches TRBJ2-7 better at its end, which makes the J call doubtful. The CDR3 has 14 amino acids. CDR3 loop: CASSTRTGAGEQYF. CDR3 sequence (DNA): TGTGCCAGCAGTACGAGGACAGGGGCGGGCGAGCAGTACTTC.

The chain joins TRBV6-2 or TRBV6-3 to TRBJ2-5, with a tentative D call TRBD1 (7 bases). V was pared by 0 bases and J by 2 bases, with 22 bases between. The CDR3 is 19 amino acids. The germline CDR1 and CDR2 sequences are MNHEY and SVGEGT. CDR3 nucleotides: TGTGCCAGCAGTTACTCGATCTCCCTGCAGGGGGGTCTGCAAGAGACCCAGTACTTC. Translating gives CASSYSISLQGGLQETQYF.

This sequence joins TRBV5-6 and TRBJ2-5, with 7 bases aligning to TRBD2. The ends lost 4 bases at V and 4 bases at J; junction bases unmatched: 7. Germline CDR1 reads SGHDT; CDR2 reads YYEEEE. There are 14 residues in the CDR3. The CDR3 reads CASSRRGEGETQYF. The CDR3 nucleotides read TGTGCCAGCAGCCGACGGGGGGAGGGAGAGACCCAGTACTTC.

This clonotype was detected once. This chain uses TRBV20-1 with TRBJ2-1, with 13 positions matching TRBD2. Germline-derived CDR1 and CDR2 are DFQATT and SNEGSKA (reference sequence). This CDR3 comprises 13 residues. Trimming removed 6 bases from V and 15 bases from J; junction bases left unmatched: 11. In DNA form, the CDR3 reads TGCAGTGCCGAGGGACTAGCGGGACCTCTGCGGTTCTTC. This sequence encodes CSAEGLAGPLRFF.

This clonotype appeared a few times. The genes are TRBV10-3 and TRBJ2-1; D is uncertain. The length of the CDR3 is 15 residues. Germline-derived CDR1 and CDR2 are ENHRY and SYGVKD. Between the trimmed V and J ends, which lost 0 bases and 6 bases, there was a span of 12 bases. CDR3 nucleotide sequence: TGTGCCATCAGTGAGTCTCGGACGGGTTTCAATGAGCAGTTCTTC. This translates into CAISESRTGFNEQFF.

This chain links TRBV7-9 with TRBJ1-2, with 7 bases lining up with TRBD1. Trimming at V came to 3 bases and at J to 10 bases, leaving 8 bases not matched to a gene. The length of the CDR3 is 13 residues. In germline, CDR1 is SEHNR, CDR2 FQNEAQ (reference sequence). The CDR3 sequence is CASSFPGQLIYTF. CDR3 sequence (DNA): TGTGCCAGCAGCTTCCCGGGACAGTTGATCTACACCTTC.

The genes are TRBV12-3 or TRBV12-4 and TRBJ2-1, with 10 bases matching TRBD2. The junction had 6 bases not matched to a gene; V was cut back by 4 bases and J by 6 bases. CDR3 length: 15 residues. The DNA for the CDR3 is TGTGCCAGCAGTTCGTTTAGCGGGAGGTTCAATGAGCAGTTCTTC. It translates to CASSSFSGRFNEQFF.

CDR3 residues: CASSVVRGVANTGELFF. CDR3 bases: TGTGCCAGCAGCGTAGTAAGGGGGGTCGCGAACACCGGGGAGCTGTTTTTT. The chain is built from TRBV9 and TRBJ2-2; D may correspond to TRBD1 or TRBD2 (6 bases each). CDR3 length: 17 amino acids. Trimming took off 0 bases at V and 0 bases at J, with 12 bases between the two ends. From germline, CDR1 is SGDLS and CDR2 YYNGEE.

This clonotype occurred a few times. J is TRBJ2-1 and V is TRBV27, with 8 bases lining up with TRBD2. Germline V gene data show CDR1 as MNHEY and CDR2 as SMNVEV (reference sequence). This CDR3 region has 13 residues. Trimming took 4 bases from V and 8 from J; bases not matched to a gene: 4. CDR3 protein: CASSSTSAHEQFF. DNA of the CDR3: TGTGCCAGCAGTTCGACTAGCGCCCATGAGCAGTTCTTC.

The count of this clonotype is one. The chain recombines TRBV5-6 with TRBJ2-7; 7 nucleotides line up with TRBD1. The CDR3 runs 15 residues. The germline CDR1 and CDR2 sequences are SGHDT and YYEEEE. J lost 1 base, V lost 3 bases, and 7 bases had no gene match. The CDR3 DNA reads as TGTGCCAGCAGCTGGCCCCAGGGACAGTCCTACGAGCAGTACTTC. This translates into CASSWPQGQSYEQYF.

The rearrangement joins TRBV20-1 to TRBJ2-1; D perhaps matches TRBD1 (6 bases). This CDR3 region has 13 residues. V lost 5 bases and J lost 5, with 13 bases in between. Germline V gene data show CDR1 as DFQATT and CDR2 as SNEGSKA (reference sequence). The CDR3 is CSAYGTNNNEQFF. The CDR3 region has the DNA TGCAGTGCTTACGGGACAAACAACAATGAGCAGTTCTTC.

The gene calls are TRBV7-9 and TRBJ1-1; tentatively, D is TRBD1 (5 bases). This CDR3 has 16 residues. Trimming shortened V by 5 bases and J by 0 bases, and 16 bases separated the two germline ends. Germline values: CDR1 SEHNR, CDR2 FQNEAQ (reference sequence). CDR3 residues: CASSPMGQVLNTEAFF. The CDR3 DNA reads as TGTGCCAGCAGCCCAATGGGGCAGGTACTGAACACTGAAGCTTTCTTT.

This clonotype was seen a handful of times. The chain employs TRBV29-1 and TRBJ2-1; D possibly corresponds to TRBD1 (5 bases). The CDR3 spans 11 residues. Per germline, CDR1 SQVTM and CDR2 ANQGSEA. With 4 bases removed from V and 8 bases from J, the gap between germline ends came to 9 bases. This chain's CDR3 is CSVVGRDEQFF. CDR3 nucleotides: TGCAGCGTTGTGGGGCGAGATGAGCAGTTCTTC.